This T cell receptor (beta chain) was documented in a study of T cell responses to AZD1222 COVID-19 vaccine. This table comes from immunoSEQ multiplex PCR, and its TCRdb copy is limited to in-frame clones, with some not included. The sample includes approximately 140,000 clones, roughly nine tenths seen only once; the top ten take roughly 4.7%. Trimming took 9 bases from V and 5 from J; bases not matched to a gene: 12. CDR3 length: 15 amino acids. CDR1 and CDR2 (germline): MNHEY, SVGAGI. This specimen consisted of peripheral blood, obtained on day 0 of AZD1222 vaccination. This chain links TRBV6-5 with TRBJ1-2, with 10 bases aligning to TRBD1. This TCR was sampled from an adult in good health. DNA for the CDR3: TGTGCCAGTCTCTCCCGGGACAGGGGAAAGTATGGCTACACCTTC. Protein product: CASLSRDRGKYGYTF.